This T cell receptor beta chain stems from a study of shared clonotypes between healthy human individuals. Those who donated, Caucasian adults without exception, all lived in Nashville, Tennessee. This table comes from immunoSEQ multiplex PCR, and its TCRdb copy is limited to in-frame clones, with some not included. The sample has about 380,000 clones, approximately 97% seen once. Germline V CDR1 and CDR2: SGHTA, FQGNSA. This CDR3 spans 15 amino acids. V lost 4 bases and J 2 bases, leaving 14 bases between the germline ends. The TCR originated in a man aged 25 to 45 in good health. The V and J genes are TRBV7-2 and TRBJ2-5; D is perhaps TRBD2 (5 bases). Sequenced: memory CD8+ T cells sorted from blood. Subset given: CD45RO+ cells pooled with CCR7-negative TemRA cells. The CDR3 is CASSSWRAVQETQYF. In nucleotides, the CDR3 is TGTGCCAGCAGCTCATGGCGAGCGGTTCAAGAGACCCAGTACTTC. Full variable domain (rest looked up from reference TRBV7-2 and TRBJ2-5): GAGVSQSPSNKVTEKGKDVELRCDPISGHTALYWYRQSLGQGLEFLIYFQGNSAPDKSGLPSDRFSAERTGGSVSTLTIQRTQQEDSAVYLCASSSWRAVQETQYFGPGTRLLVL.